The rows below give T cell receptor beta chains drawn from one sample of a study of neurological immune-mediated disorders. TCRdb used MiXCR to reprocess the 5' RACE reads, holding one entry per CDR3 protein. Among about 84,000 distinct CDR3 sequences listed, approximately 10% were seen once. The specimen was PBMCs. Source of these receptors: a middle-aged man in good health. CDR3s leave out the opening cysteine and the closing phenylalanine or tryptophan.

v_call: TRBV15; cdr3_aa: ATSSPGGADTQY
v_call: TRBV5-1; cdr3_aa: ASSLVTTGELF
v_call: TRBV20-1; cdr3_aa: SAIVRTSPKNIQY
v_call: TRBV20-1; cdr3_aa: SAIDLAGGMNEQF
v_call: TRBV7-9; cdr3_aa: ASGASGGTDTQY
v_call: TRBV6-6; cdr3_aa: ASRPDSYEQY
v_call: TRBV14; cdr3_aa: ASSPITGGSPF
v_call: TRBV5-1; cdr3_aa: ASSLDGRGIGETQY
v_call: TRBV5-1; cdr3_aa: ASSTNGEQY
v_call: TRBV6-5; cdr3_aa: ASNLGAGSYEQY
v_call: TRBV12-3/TRBV12-4; cdr3_aa: ASGQREGIKTQY
v_call: TRBV29-1; cdr3_aa: SSRKGSTGELF
v_call: TRBV6-5; cdr3_aa: ANPTSQHTQY
v_call: TRBV28; cdr3_aa: ASSQDRDYGYT
v_call: TRBV5-1; cdr3_aa: ASSLVEYFEDRGLQETQY
v_call: TRBV27; cdr3_aa: ASRTSGGFMNTEAF
v_call: TRBV10-3; cdr3_aa: AISNLLMSGDSYGYT
v_call: TRBV7-2; cdr3_aa: ASSVDTGGGRPQH
v_call: TRBV24-1; cdr3_aa: ATSGSSGRASYNEQF
v_call: TRBV7-2; cdr3_aa: ASSLKGGQTYNQPQH
v_call: TRBV28; cdr3_aa: ASSFAGYTDTQY
v_call: TRBV6-1; cdr3_aa: ASSGVDRTANYGYT
v_call: TRBV6-1; cdr3_aa: ASSEAPAYSPLH
v_call: TRBV5-6; cdr3_aa: ASSLTGEKNEQY
v_call: TRBV29-1; cdr3_aa: SVSEGARITEAF
v_call: TRBV12-3/TRBV12-4; cdr3_aa: ASSLSTNVLT
v_call: TRBV6-2/TRBV6-3; cdr3_aa: ASSGLLTGELF
v_call: TRBV6-4; cdr3_aa: ASSDADNNEQF
v_call: TRBV3-1; cdr3_aa: ASSQDIQIRGYT
v_call: TRBV7-2; cdr3_aa: ASSLYAGTGNSPLH
v_call: TRBV9; cdr3_aa: ASSVGWGGPDTQY
v_call: TRBV30; cdr3_aa: AARQGNTIY
v_call: TRBV6-6; cdr3_aa: ASSTNTEQF
v_call: TRBV25-1; cdr3_aa: ASSEGNPPYYEQY
v_call: TRBV19; cdr3_aa: ASSGTSGNTGELF
v_call: TRBV12-3/TRBV12-4; cdr3_aa: ASSLHSGTEAF